Listed below are T cell receptor beta chains from one sample, sequenced in a study of blood T cells in healthy people across ages. TCRdb re-derived calls from the 5' RACE reads in MiXCR, one entry per CDR3 protein. The sample includes some 1.5 million distinct CDR3 sequences, under 30% of them seen just once. Material for sequencing was blood. The receptors here all came from a woman in her twenties or thirties in good health. Both conserved end residues are part of each CDR3. The order of the fields is CDR3 length, J gene, V gene, clone size, D gene, CDR3 DNA, CDR3 protein. A D gene is named only where the DNA matches it firmly. For some rows the clone size is stated as once, few or many, or as a class when expanded; others skip it.

16	TRBJ1-4	TRBV6-6	once	NA	TGTGCCAGCAGTTACTCCGGATATAGGTCTAATGAAAAACTGTTTTTT	CASSYSGYRSNEKLFF
13	TRBJ2-2	TRBV20-1	once	NA	TGCAGTGCTCCATCGGGGGGCACCGGGGAGCGGTTTTTT	CSAPSGGTGERFF
15	TRBJ2-1	TRBV7-2	NA	TRBD2	TGTGCCAGCAGCTTAACTGCGGGGGGTCGGAATGAGCAGTTCTTC	CASSLTAGGRNEQFF
14	TRBJ2-5	TRBV5-1	NA	NA	TGCGCCAGCAGCTTGGATTTCCTGTTGGAGACCCAGTACTTC	CASSLDFLLETQYF
15	TRBJ2-7	TRBV7-2	few	TRBD2	TGTGCCAGCAGCCGACTAGCGGGAGGCTTCTACGAGCAGTACTTC	CASSRLAGGFYEQYF
15	TRBJ2-5	TRBV28	NA	TRBD1	TGTGCCAGCAGTCCATCAGAACAGGGGCACGAGACCCAGTACTTC	CASSPSEQGHETQYF
15	TRBJ1-4	TRBV7-6	NA	NA	TGTGCCAGCAGCCCTCGGACAACGACTAATGAAAAACTGTTTTTT	CASSPRTTTNEKLFF
17	TRBJ2-1	TRBV11-2	few	TRBD2	TGTGCCAGCAGCTGGGTGCTAGCGGGAGGAACCACCAATGAGCAGTTCTTC	CASSWVLAGGTTNEQFF
15	TRBJ2-3	TRBV6-1	NA	NA	TGTGCCAGCCAAGAGAGGGGGTCAGACACAGATACGCAGTATTTT	CASQERGSDTDTQYF
14	TRBJ1-2	TRBV6-2/TRBV6-3	NA	TRBD1	TGTGCCAGCAGACCGACAGGGAAGGTATTGGGCTACACCTTC	CASRPTGKVLGYTF
14	TRBJ1-4	TRBV7-9	NA	NA	TGTGCCAGCAGCTTGCGTGCTACAGATGAAAAACTGTTTTTT	CASSLRATDEKLFF
16	TRBJ2-1	TRBV5-5	many	TRBD2	TGTGCCAGCACCCCAGCTGGGACTAGCGACTACAATGAGCAGTTCTTC	CASTPAGTSDYNEQFF
14	TRBJ2-7	TRBV30	few	NA	TGTGCCTGGAGTGACTTAGGTACCTCCTACGAGCAGTACTTC	CAWSDLGTSYEQYF
14	TRBJ1-2	TRBV24-1	NA	TRBD1	TGTGCCACCAGTGATTCTGGGACAGACTATGGCTACACCTTC	CATSDSGTDYGYTF
15	TRBJ1-3	TRBV12-3/TRBV12-4	NA	TRBD1	TGTGCCAGCAGTTTCCAGGGGGCAGCCGGAAACACCATATATTTT	CASSFQGAAGNTIYF
13	TRBJ1-1	TRBV10-3	few	NA	TGTGCCATCAAAGGGGTAGGAAACACTGAAGCTTTCTTT	CAIKGVGNTEAFF
14	TRBJ1-2	TRBV2	NA	NA	TGTGCCAGCAGTGAACGGCTGGGTGGCTATGGCTACACCTTC	CASSERLGGYGYTF
16	TRBJ2-1	TRBV4-3	many	TRBD2	TGCGCCAGCAGCCAACTTGGGACTAGCGGGAGGAATGAGCAGTTCTTC	CASSQLGTSGRNEQFF
15	TRBJ2-1	TRBV7-2	NA	NA	TGTGCCAGCAGTTTTTATCGGGAGTTGGTGGATGAGCAGTTCTTC	CASSFYRELVDEQFF